The T cell receptor beta chain under discussion was sequenced for a study of cytomegalovirus exposure and HLA in healthy donors. Study as a whole: As released early, the data held 80 million to 90 million unique TCRs from HLA-typed donors.

PCR employed 60 Vbeta and 13 Jbeta primers. Only in-frame clones appear in the TCRdb table, and some are missing; sequencing was by immunoSEQ multiplex PCR. Counted here are roughly 110,000 clones, about 80% occurring once; the ten biggest clones make up approximately 2.5%. V dropped 6 bases and J dropped 0 bases, with 14 bases sitting between them. This CDR3 has 15 residues. The germline V gene has CDR1 SGHNT and CDR2 YENEEA. The sample consisted of PBMCs. This chain uses TRBV11-3 with TRBJ1-1; a weak D match, TRBD1 (6 bases). The receptor's source is a man aged 25 to 40 in good health and CMV-seropositive. Here the CDR3 DNA reads TGTGCCAGCAGATCAGGGGCTTCAGTGAACACTGAAGCTTTCTTT. Its protein product is CASRSGASVNTEAFF.